This record concerns one T cell receptor (beta chain) sequence. This entry belongs to a study of blood T cell repertoires in COVID-19. Study details: Acute and convalescent COVID-19 specimens originated in the United States, Italy and Spain. The cDNA or gDNA used as material had been derived from T cells, B-cell-depleted T cells, or PBMCs.

Per the authors' pipeline: The authors estimated nucleated cell counts from reference gene primer amplification. This table comes from immunoSEQ multiplex PCR, and its TCRdb copy is limited to in-frame clones, with some not included. The D gene and trimming were derived from the DNA, and the V and J assignments and clone size from that table. The sample contains 210,000 or so clones, about nine tenths of which appear only once. The receptor's source is a woman aged 60-75 years with acute or convalescent COVID-19. The sequenced material came from peripheral blood.

CDR3: CASSLGLAGGPTQFF. CDR3 nucleotides: TGCGCCAGCAGCCTCGGACTAGCGGGAGGGCCGACTCAGTTCTTC. The chain carries TRBV4-1 and TRBJ2-1; TRBD2 aligns across 15 bases. Germline trimming cut 4 bases from V and 13 bases from J; bases unmatched to any gene: 8. Germline CDR1 and CDR2: MGHRA and YSYEKL. This CDR3 has 15 residues.